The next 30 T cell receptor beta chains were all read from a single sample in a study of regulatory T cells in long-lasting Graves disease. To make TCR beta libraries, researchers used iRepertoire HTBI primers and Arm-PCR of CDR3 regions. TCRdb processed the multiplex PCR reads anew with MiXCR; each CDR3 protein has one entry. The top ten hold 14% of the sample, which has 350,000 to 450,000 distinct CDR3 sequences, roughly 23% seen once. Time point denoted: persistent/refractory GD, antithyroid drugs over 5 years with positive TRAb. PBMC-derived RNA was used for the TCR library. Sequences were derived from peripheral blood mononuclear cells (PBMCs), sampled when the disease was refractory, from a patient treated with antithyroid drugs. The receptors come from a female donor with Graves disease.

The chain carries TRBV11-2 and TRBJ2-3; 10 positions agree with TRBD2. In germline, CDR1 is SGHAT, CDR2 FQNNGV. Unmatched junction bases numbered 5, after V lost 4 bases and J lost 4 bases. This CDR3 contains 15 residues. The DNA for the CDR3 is TGTGCCAGCAGCTCTAGCGGGAGAGGCGCAGATACGCAGTATTTT. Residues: CASSSSGRGADTQYF.

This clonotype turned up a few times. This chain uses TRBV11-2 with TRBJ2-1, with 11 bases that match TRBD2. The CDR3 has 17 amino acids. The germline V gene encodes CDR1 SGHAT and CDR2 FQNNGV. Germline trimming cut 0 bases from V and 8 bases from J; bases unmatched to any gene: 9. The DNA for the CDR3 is TGTGCCAGCAGCTTAGATAGGCTAGCGGGAGGTATGGATGAGCAGTTCTTC. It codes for CASSLDRLAGGMDEQFF.

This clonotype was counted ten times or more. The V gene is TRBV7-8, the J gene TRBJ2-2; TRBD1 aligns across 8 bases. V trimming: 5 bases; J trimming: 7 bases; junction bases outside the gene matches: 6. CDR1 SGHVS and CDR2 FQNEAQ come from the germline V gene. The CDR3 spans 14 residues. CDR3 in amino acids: CASSMRTGNGELFF. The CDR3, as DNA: TGTGCCAGCAGCATGAGGACAGGGAACGGGGAGCTGTTTTTT.

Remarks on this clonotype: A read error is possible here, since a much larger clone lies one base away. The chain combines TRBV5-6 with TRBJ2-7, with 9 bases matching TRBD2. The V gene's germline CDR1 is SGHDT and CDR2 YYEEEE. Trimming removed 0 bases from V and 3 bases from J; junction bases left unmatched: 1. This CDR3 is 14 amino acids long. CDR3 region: CASSLGLAVYEQYF. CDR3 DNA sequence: TGTGCCAGCAGCTTGGGACTAGCGGTCTACGAGCAGTACTTC.

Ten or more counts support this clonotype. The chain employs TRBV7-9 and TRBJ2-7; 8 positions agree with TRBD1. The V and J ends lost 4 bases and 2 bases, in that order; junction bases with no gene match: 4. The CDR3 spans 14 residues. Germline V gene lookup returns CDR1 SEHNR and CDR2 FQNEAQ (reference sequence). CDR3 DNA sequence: TGTGCCAGCAGCTCAGGGGGCGCGACCTACGAGCAGTACTTC. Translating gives CASSSGGATYEQYF.

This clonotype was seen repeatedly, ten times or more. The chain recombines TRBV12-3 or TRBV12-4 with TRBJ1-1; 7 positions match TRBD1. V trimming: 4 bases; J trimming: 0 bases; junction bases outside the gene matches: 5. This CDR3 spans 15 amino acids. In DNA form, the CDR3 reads TGTGCCAGCAGTTCTCAGGGACAGCTGAACACTGAAGCTTTCTTT. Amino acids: CASSSQGQLNTEAFF.

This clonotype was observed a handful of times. For the CDR3, the DNA is TGTGCCTGGACAGTGGACTCCTACGAGCAGTACTTC. Its protein is CAWTVDSYEQYF. The genes are TRBV30 and TRBJ2-7; D uncertain. Between the trimmed V and J ends, which lost 4 bases and 0 bases, there was a span of 7 bases. Germline V lookup: CDR1 GTSNPN, CDR2 SVGIG (reference sequence). The CDR3 runs to 12 residues.

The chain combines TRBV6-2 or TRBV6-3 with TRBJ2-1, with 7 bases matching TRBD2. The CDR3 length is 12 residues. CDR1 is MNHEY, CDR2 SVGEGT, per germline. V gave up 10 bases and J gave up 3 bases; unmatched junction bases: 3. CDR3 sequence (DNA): TGTGCCAAGGGGACTAACTACAATGAGCAGTTCTTC. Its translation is CAKGTNYNEQFF.

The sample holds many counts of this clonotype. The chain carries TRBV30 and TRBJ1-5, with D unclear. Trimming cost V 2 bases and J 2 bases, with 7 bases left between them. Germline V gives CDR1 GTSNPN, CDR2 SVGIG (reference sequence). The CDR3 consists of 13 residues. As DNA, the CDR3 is TGTGCCTGGAGTCCCCCAGGCAATCAGCCCCAGCATTTT. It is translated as CAWSPPGNQPQHF.

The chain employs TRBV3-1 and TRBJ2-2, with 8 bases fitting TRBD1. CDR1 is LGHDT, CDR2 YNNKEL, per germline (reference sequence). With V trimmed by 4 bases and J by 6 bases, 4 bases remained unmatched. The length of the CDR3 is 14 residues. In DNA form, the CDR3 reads TGTGCCAGCAGCCCTTTACAGGGGGCCGGGGAGCTGTTTTTT. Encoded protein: CASSPLQGAGELFF.

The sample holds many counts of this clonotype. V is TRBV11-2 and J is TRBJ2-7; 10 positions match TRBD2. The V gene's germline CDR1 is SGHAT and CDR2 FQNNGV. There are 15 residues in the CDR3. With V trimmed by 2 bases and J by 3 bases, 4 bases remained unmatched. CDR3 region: CASSLRTSGFYEQYF. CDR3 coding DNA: TGTGCCAGCAGCTTACGGACTAGCGGTTTCTACGAGCAGTACTTC. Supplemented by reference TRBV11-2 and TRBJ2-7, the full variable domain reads EAGVAQSPRYKIIEKRQSVAFWCNPISGHATLYWYQQILGQGPKLLIQFQNNGVVDDSQLPKDRFSAERLKGVDSTLKIQPAKLEDSAVYLCASSLRTSGFYEQYFGPGTRLTVT.

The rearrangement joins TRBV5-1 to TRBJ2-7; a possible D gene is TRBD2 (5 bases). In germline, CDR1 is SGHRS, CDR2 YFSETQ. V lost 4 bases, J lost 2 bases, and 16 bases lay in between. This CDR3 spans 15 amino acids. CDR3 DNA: TGCGCCAGCAGCGAAACGCCGGGAAGGGCCTACGAGCAGTACTTC. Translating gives CASSETPGRAYEQYF.

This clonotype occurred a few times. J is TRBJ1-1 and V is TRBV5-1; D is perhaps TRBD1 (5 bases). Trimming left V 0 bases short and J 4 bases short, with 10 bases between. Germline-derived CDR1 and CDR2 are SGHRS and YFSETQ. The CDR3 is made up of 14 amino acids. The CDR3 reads CASSLGDLFTEAFF. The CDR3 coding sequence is TGCGCCAGCAGCTTGGGGGACCTTTTCACTGAAGCTTTCTTT.

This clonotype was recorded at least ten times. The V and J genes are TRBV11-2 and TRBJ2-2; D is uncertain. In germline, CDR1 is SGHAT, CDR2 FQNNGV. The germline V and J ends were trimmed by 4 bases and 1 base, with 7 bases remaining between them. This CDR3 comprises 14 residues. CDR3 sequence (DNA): TGTGCCAGCAGCTCCGCAGGGAACACCGGGGAGCTGTTTTTT. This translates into CASSSAGNTGELFF.

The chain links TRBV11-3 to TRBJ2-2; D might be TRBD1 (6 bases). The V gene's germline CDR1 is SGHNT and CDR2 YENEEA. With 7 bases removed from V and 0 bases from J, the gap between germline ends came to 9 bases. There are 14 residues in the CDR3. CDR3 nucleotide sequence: TGTGCCAGCAAACAGGGCCCGAACACCGGGGAGCTGTTTTTT. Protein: CASKQGPNTGELFF.

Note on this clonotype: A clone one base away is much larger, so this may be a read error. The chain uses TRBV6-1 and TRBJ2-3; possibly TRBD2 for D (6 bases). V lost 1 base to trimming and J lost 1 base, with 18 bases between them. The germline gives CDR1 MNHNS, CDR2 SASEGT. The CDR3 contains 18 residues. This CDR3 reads CASSEGIAGGVGTDTQYF. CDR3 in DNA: TGTGCCAGCAGTGAAGGGATCGCCGGGGGTGTAGGCACAGATACGCAGTATTTT.

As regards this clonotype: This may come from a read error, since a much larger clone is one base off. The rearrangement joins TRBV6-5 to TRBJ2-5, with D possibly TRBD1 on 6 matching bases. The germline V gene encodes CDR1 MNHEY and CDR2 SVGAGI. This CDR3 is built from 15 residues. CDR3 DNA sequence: TGTGCCAGCAGTCACTCCCGCGCCAGGGGTGAGACCCAGTACTTC. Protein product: CASSHSRARGETQYF.

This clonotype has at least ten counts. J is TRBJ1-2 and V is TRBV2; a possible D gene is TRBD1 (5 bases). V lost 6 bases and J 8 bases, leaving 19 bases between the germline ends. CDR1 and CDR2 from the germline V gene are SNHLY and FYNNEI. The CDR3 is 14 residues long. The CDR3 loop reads CASSGLEGFGGYTF. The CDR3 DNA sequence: TGTGCCAGCAGCGGACTTGAGGGGTTTGGCGGCTACACCTTC.

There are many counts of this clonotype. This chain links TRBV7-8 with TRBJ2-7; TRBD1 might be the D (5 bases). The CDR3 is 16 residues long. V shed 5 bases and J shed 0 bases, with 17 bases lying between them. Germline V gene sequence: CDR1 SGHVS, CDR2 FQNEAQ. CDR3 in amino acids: CASSRPRQNPSYEQYF. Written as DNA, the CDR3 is TGTGCCAGCAGCCGACCAAGACAGAACCCCTCCTACGAGCAGTACTTC.

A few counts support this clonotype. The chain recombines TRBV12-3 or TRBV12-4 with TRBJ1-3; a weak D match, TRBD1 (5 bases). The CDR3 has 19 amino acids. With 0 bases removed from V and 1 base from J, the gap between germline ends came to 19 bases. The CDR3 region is CASSLAGGITISSGNTIYF. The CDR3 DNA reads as TGTGCCAGCAGTTTAGCGGGGGGGATCACGATATCTTCTGGAAACACCATATATTTT.

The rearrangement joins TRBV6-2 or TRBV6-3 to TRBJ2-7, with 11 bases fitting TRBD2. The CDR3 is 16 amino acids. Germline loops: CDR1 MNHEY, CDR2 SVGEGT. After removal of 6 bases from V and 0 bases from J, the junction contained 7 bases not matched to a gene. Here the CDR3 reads CASRTLAGEFSYEQYF. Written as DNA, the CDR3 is TGTGCCAGCAGGACACTAGCGGGAGAATTCTCCTACGAGCAGTACTTC.

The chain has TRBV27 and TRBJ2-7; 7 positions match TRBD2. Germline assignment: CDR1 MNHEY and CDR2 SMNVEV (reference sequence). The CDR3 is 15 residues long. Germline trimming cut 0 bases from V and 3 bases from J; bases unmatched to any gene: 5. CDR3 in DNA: TGTGCCAGCAGTTTATCTCCTAGCGGAAACTACGAGCAGTACTTC. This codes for CASSLSPSGNYEQYF.

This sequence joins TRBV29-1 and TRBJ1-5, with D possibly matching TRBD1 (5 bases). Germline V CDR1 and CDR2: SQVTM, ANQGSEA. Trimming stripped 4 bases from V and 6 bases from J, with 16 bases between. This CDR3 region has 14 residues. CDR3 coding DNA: TGCAGCGTTGTGGAGTCAGGGACGCGTCAGCCCCAGCATTTT. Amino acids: CSVVESGTRQPQHF. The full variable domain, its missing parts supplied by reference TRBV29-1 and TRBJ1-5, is SAVISQKPSRDICQRGTSLTIQCQVDSQVTMMFWYRQQPGQSLTLIATANQGSEATYESGFVIDKFPISRPNLTFSTLTVSNMSPEDSSIYLCSVVESGTRQPQHFGDGTRLSIL.

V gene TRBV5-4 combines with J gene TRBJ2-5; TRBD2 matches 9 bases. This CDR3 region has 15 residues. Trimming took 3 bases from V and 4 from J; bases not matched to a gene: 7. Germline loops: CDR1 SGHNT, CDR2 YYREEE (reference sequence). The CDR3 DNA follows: TGTGCCAGCAGCTCCGTAGCGGGAGTAGTAGAGACCCAGTACTTC. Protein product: CASSSVAGVVETQYF. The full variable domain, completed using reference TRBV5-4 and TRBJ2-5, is ETGVTQSPTHLIKTRGQQVTLRCSSQSGHNTVSWYQQALGQGPQFIFQYYREEENGRGNFPPRFSGLQFPNYSSELNVNALELDDSALYLCASSSVAGVVETQYFGPGTRLLVL.

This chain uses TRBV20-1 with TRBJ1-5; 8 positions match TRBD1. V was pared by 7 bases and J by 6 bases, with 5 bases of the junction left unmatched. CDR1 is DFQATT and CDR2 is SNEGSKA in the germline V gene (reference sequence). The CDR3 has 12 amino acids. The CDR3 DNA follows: TGCAGTGTCTCACAGGGGGGTCAGCCCCAGCATTTT. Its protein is CSVSQGGQPQHF.

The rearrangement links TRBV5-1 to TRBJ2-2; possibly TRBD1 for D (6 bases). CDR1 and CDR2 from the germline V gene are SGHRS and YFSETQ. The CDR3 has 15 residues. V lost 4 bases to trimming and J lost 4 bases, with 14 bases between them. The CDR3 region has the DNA TGCGCCAGCAGCCCCGACAGGTCAGGCACCGGGGAGCTGTTTTTT. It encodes CASSPDRSGTGELFF.

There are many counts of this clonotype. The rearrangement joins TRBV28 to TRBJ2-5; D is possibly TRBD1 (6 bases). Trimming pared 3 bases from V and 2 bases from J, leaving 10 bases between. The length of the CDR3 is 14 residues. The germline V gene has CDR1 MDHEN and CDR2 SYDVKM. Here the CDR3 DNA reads TGTGCCAGCAGTTTTTTAGGGGGACAAGAGACCCAGTACTTC. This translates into CASSFLGGQETQYF. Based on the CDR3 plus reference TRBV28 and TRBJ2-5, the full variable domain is DVKVTQSSRYLVKRTGEKVFLECVQDMDHENMFWYRQDPGLGLRLIYFSYDVKMKEKGDIPEGYSVSREKKERFSLILESASTNQTSMYLCASSFLGGQETQYFGPGTRLLVL.

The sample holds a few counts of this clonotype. The CDR3 DNA is TGTGCCAGCAGCTTGGCCCCGTGGAGAAGCAATCAGCCCCAGCATTTT. This translates into CASSLAPWRSNQPQHF. This rearrangement joins TRBV5-8 to TRBJ1-5; D unclear. The CDR3 contains 16 residues. Trimming took 0 bases from V and 1 from J, leaving 11 bases between them. The germline V gene has CDR1 SGHTS and CDR2 YDEGEE.

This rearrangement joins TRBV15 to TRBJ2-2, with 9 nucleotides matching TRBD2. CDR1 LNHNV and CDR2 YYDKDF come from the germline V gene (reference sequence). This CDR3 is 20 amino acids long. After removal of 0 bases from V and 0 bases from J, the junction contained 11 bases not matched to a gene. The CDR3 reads CATSRDRVAGAPSNTGELFF. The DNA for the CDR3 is TGTGCCACCAGCAGAGATAGGGTAGCGGGAGCGCCCTCGAACACCGGGGAGCTGTTTTTT.

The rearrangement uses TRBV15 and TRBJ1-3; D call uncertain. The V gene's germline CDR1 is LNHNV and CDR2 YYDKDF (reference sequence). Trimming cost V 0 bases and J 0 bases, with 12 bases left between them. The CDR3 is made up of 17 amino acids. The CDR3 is CATSRDSNPSSGNTIYF. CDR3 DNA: TGTGCCACCAGCAGAGATTCGAACCCAAGCTCTGGAAACACCATATATTTT.